The present T cell receptor (beta chain) was sequenced within a study of OX40 agonist ivuxolimab in advanced cancers. Germline assignment: CDR1 SGHDT and CDR2 YYEEEE. CDR3 length equals 14 residues. V trimming: 0 bases; J trimming: 2 bases; junction bases outside the gene matches: 1. This clone came up a few times. Its antigen is unidentified. In the same sample, other DNA sequences code for this CDR3. The study's findings and limits: On average, a greater number of expanded clones characterised CD8+ T cells relative to CD4+. The expanded peripheral T cells' antigen specificity was not determined.

Profiled with immunoSEQ multiplex PCR; TCRdb holds only in-frame clones, not every one. The data show about 7,700 clones, 79% seen once. Specimen: CD4+ or CD8+ T cells sorted from blood, collected in a trial of the OX40 agonist ivuxolimab. This chain uses TRBV5-6 with TRBJ2-7, with 8 bases that match TRBD1. The source is an adult with an advanced solid tumor such as melanoma, head and neck, liver or kidney cancer. The CDR3 DNA is TGTGCCAGCAGCTTGGGACAGGGGCCCTACGAGCAGTACTTC. Its translation: CASSLGQGPYEQYF.